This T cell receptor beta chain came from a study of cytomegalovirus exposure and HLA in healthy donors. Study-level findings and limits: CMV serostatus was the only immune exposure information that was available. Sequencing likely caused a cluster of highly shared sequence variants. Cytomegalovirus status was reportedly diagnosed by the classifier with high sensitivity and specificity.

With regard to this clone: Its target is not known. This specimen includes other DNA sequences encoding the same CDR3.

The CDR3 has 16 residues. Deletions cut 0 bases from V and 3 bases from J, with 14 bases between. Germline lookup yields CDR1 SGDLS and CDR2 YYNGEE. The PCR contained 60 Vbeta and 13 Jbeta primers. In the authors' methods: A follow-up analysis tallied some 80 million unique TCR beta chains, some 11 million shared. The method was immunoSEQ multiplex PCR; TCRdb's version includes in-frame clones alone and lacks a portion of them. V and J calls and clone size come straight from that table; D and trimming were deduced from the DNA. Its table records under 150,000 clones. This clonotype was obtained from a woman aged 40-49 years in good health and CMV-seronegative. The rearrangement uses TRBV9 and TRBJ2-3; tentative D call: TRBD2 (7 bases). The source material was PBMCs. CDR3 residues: CASSVAAGARTDTQYF. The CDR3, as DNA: TGTGCCAGCAGCGTAGCTGCGGGGGCTAGGACAGATACGCAGTATTTT.